This T cell receptor beta chain was sequenced during a study of cytomegalovirus exposure and HLA in healthy donors. Overall study context: Approximately 190 million T cells yielded under 130 million unique TCR beta sequences in earlier analysis. Study-wide findings and caveats: Previously analyzed data showed that most TCR beta V segments were productive at a frequency of about 87% or about 30%.

PCR primers comprised 60 Vbeta and 13 Jbeta primers. Study processing details: About 11 million of the 60 million to 80 million unique TCR beta chains counted in a later analysis were shared. Measured with immunoSEQ multiplex PCR; TCRdb has only the in-frame clones, and not every one. That table is the source of V, J and clone size, and D and trimming were worked out from the DNA. The data show 70,000 to 100,000 clones, under 80% seen once. A remark on this clone: Its cognate antigen is unknown.

Germline assignment: CDR1 SGHAT and CDR2 FQNNGV. V lost 5 bases, J lost 6 bases, and 11 bases lay in between. This CDR3 spans 13 amino acids. The chain joins TRBV11-2 to TRBJ2-1, with D tentatively TRBD2 (6 bases). The receptor's source is a woman aged 50 to 60 in good health and CMV-seropositive. Input material: PBMCs. The chain's CDR3 is CASSTGLSNEQFF. CDR3 sequence (DNA): TGTGCCAGCAGCACGGGACTCTCCAATGAGCAGTTCTTC. Using reference TRBV11-2 and TRBJ2-1 for the parts outside the CDR3, the full variable domain is EAGVAQSPRYKIIEKRQSVAFWCNPISGHATLYWYQQILGQGPKLLIQFQNNGVVDDSQLPKDRFSAERLKGVDSTLKIQPAKLEDSAVYLCASSTGLSNEQFFGPGTRLTVL.